Here is one T cell receptor (beta chain) with its context. The antigen remains unidentified. Selected pancreatic ductal adenocarcinoma patients had undergone surgery without neoadjuvant therapy. This sample was included in a study of T cells in pancreatic ductal adenocarcinoma. Assay used: immunoSEQ multiplex PCR; TCRdb lists only in-frame clones, some missing. The sample lists about 16,000 clones, 88% occurring once. Whole-study findings and limits: Tumor-versus-blood clonality comparisons may be biased toward lower tumor diversity. No significant tumor-blood clonality difference; means were about 0.12 and 0.073. Compared with tumor, blood showed more total productive templates and roughly 8-fold more clonotypes. The resected cohort was biased toward the minority with early-stage disease.

With 7 bases clipped from V and 4 bases from J, the junction kept 5 bases outside the gene matches. This CDR3 spans 13 amino acids. Germline assignment: CDR1 MNHEY and CDR2 SVGAGI. This receptor was obtained from a human donor with pancreatic ductal adenocarcinoma. Sequenced sample: PBMCs. The V and J genes are TRBV6-5 and TRBJ1-2; TRBD1 aligns across 8 bases. The DNA for the CDR3 is TGTGCCAGCACCCCGACAGGGGCCTATGGCTACACCTTC. It translates to CASTPTGAYGYTF.